A single sample is the source of the 5 T cell receptor beta chains below, sequenced in a study of control samples from healthy donors and cancer patients. This table comes from immunoSEQ multiplex PCR, and its TCRdb copy is limited to in-frame clones, with some not included. There are roughly 120,000 clones in the sample; just under 95% occur only once, and roughly 4% lies in the top ten. The specimen sequenced was blood. Receptor source: a man between 25 and 39 years old in good health.

V is TRBV4-1 and J is TRBJ2-1; D not resolved. Germline values: CDR1 MGHRA, CDR2 YSYEKL. CDR3 size: 13 residues. V lost 5 bases, J lost 3 bases, and 8 bases lay in between. CDR3 in amino acids: CASSLGLYNEQFF. The DNA for the CDR3 is TGCGCCAGCAGCTTGGGCCTCTACAATGAGCAGTTCTTC.

This clone showed up just a few times. This chain joins TRBV6-5 and TRBJ2-1; D possibly corresponds to TRBD2 (5 bases). Per germline, CDR1 MNHEY and CDR2 SVGAGI. Trimming took 7 bases from V and 6 from J, leaving 19 bases between them. The CDR3 contains 15 residues. The CDR3 coding sequence is TGTGCCAGCATCGAGGGTCTGGGGTTGGGCAATGAGCAGTTCTTC. This codes for CASIEGLGLGNEQFF.

The J gene is TRBJ2-7, the V gene TRBV30; 10 bases line up with TRBD1. The J segment lost 5 bases and the V segment lost 0 bases, leaving 4 bases of the junction unmatched. CDR3 length equals 14 residues. Germline assignment: CDR1 GTSNPN and CDR2 SVGIG (reference sequence). The CDR3 sequence: CAWSVGTGAHEQYF. The DNA for the CDR3 is TGTGCCTGGAGTGTCGGGACAGGGGCCCACGAGCAGTACTTC.

V usage is TRBV6-5 and J usage is TRBJ2-7, with 9 bases matching TRBD1. V lost 5 bases and J lost 0; bases outside the gene matches: 5. The CDR3 covers 15 residues. Germline V gives CDR1 MNHEY, CDR2 SVGAGI. The CDR3 nucleotides read TGTGCCAGCAGTAACAGGGGACAGGGCTCCTACGAGCAGTACTTC. Protein sequence: CASSNRGQGSYEQYF.

The chain links TRBV5-6 to TRBJ2-5; D unclear. The CDR3 contains 13 residues. Germline CDR1 reads SGHDT; CDR2 reads YYEEEE. The V gene lost 0 bases and the J gene lost 2 bases, with 5 bases spanning the gap. The CDR3 nucleotides are TGTGCCAGCAGCTTGGGCCTACAAGAGACCCAGTACTTC. Translated, it gives CASSLGLQETQYF.